This entry features one T cell receptor (beta chain) sequence. What it binds is unknown. The identical CDR3 is also encoded by other nucleotide sequences in the sample. The PCR ran on 60 Vbeta and 13 Jbeta primers. The data were produced by immunoSEQ multiplex PCR, yet TCRdb's version contains in-frame clones alone and is incomplete. The table has 150,000 to 250,000 clones, 79% seen once. The data are from a study of cytomegalovirus exposure and HLA in healthy donors. The CDR3 extends over 16 amino acids. The germline CDR1 and CDR2 sequences are SGHVS and FQNEAQ. V was trimmed by 5 bases and J by 1 base, leaving 17 bases between them. Study outcomes and limitations: CMV antigen specificity of three CMV-associated chains was confirmed in vitro.

The sample consisted of PBMCs. The receptor was isolated from a girl aged 10-17 years in good health and CMV-seropositive. V gene TRBV7-8 combines with J gene TRBJ1-1, with D tentatively TRBD1 (6 bases). CDR3 DNA: TGTGCCAGCAGCCATAGGGGGGGGAGAGGGAACACTGAAGCTTTCTTT. Its protein product is CASSHRGGRGNTEAFF.